The T cell receptor beta chain described here comes from a study of blood T cell repertoires in COVID-19. In the study overall: Specimens from acute and convalescent COVID-19 originated in the United States, Italy and Spain.

The V and J ends lost 5 bases and 3 bases respectively, with 14 bases between them. Per the germline V gene, CDR1 is SGHTA and CDR2 is FQGNSA. This CDR3 region has 15 residues. It was during active infection that Seattle patients were enrolled and then longitudinally followed. Authors' processing steps: Amplification from reference gene primers served as the basis for estimated nucleated cell counts. The assay was immunoSEQ multiplex PCR, and TCRdb's table has in-frame clones only and misses some. From that table come the V and J calls and clone size; the DNA was used to work out D and trimming. The sample has some 140,000 clones; approximately 85% are singletons.

The rearrangement joins TRBV7-2 to TRBJ1-5; no firm D call. The sequence came from a man aged 55 to 70 with COVID-19, enrolled during active disease. The sample comprised peripheral blood. CDR3 region: CASSTAGGPNQPQHF. As DNA, the CDR3 is TGTGCCAGCAGCACAGCAGGCGGGCCCAATCAGCCCCAGCATTTT.